One sample yielded the 25 T cell receptor beta chains listed below, sequenced in a study of a mutant IDH1 vaccine in newly diagnosed glioma. TCRdb keeps only in-frame clones here, not all; method: immunoSEQ multiplex PCR. The sample has tens of thousands of clones, 80% seen once. Antigens of these TCRs are unknown. Time point described: week 11, during vaccination. Doses comprised 300 ug of mutant IDH1 20-mer peptide each, plus topical imiquimod. This material consisted of PBMCs, taken from a glioma patient whose treatment included an IDH1 peptide vaccine. These receptors originate from a man in his fifties or sixties with glioma.

This clone has a single count. The CDR3 bases are TGTGCCAGCTCACCCACTAGCGGGACCAAAACCGGGGAGCTGTTTTTT. Its translation: CASSPTSGTKTGELFF. The V call is TRBV18, the J call TRBJ2-2; 10 bases map to TRBD2. The CDR3 extends over 16 amino acids. With 3 bases clipped from V and 5 bases from J, the junction kept 6 bases outside the gene matches. CDR1 is KGHSH and CDR2 is LQKENI in the germline V gene. The full variable domain, rest sourced from reference TRBV18 and TRBJ2-2, is NAGVMQNPRHLVRRRGQEARLRCSPMKGHSHVYWYRQLPEEGLKFMVYLQKENIIDESGMPKERFSAEFPKEGPSILRIQQVVRGDSAAYFCASSPTSGTKTGELFFGEGSRLTVL.

This clone came up a few times. V gene TRBV27 combines with J gene TRBJ1-2; D ambiguous. The germline CDR1 and CDR2 sequences are MNHEY and SMNVEV (reference sequence). The CDR3 sequence is 12 residues long. V was pared by 0 bases and J by 5 bases, with 4 bases between. The CDR3 nucleotides are TGTGCCAGCAGTTTATCCGGGTATGGCTACACCTTC. It is translated as CASSLSGYGYTF.

CDR3 residues: CASSRDRNDSPLHF. CDR3 DNA: TGTGCCAGCAGCCGGGACAGGAATGATTCACCCCTCCACTTT. This chain connects TRBV7-6 to TRBJ1-6; 8 bases line up with TRBD1. V trimming: 5 bases; J trimming: 8 bases; junction bases outside the gene matches: 5. The V gene's germline CDR1 is SGHVS and CDR2 FNYEAQ. The CDR3 runs 14 residues.

This clone is medium-sized (0.01 to 0.1%) within its sample. The rearrangement uses TRBV30 and TRBJ1-5; D gene uncertain. Germline CDR1 is GTSNPN and CDR2 is SVGIG (reference sequence). The CDR3 covers 13 residues. Trimming removed 0 bases at V and 4 bases at J, with 7 bases between. CDR3 in amino acids: CAWSVQGNQPQHF. The CDR3 DNA sequence: TGTGCCTGGAGTGTACAAGGGAATCAGCCCCAGCATTTT.

The V and J genes are TRBV15 and TRBJ2-3; possible D gene TRBD2, 5 bases. The ends were cut back, 5 bases at V and 0 bases at J, with 12 bases in the middle. The CDR3 contains 15 residues. Germline loops: CDR1 LNHNV, CDR2 YYDKDF (reference sequence). CDR3 sequence (DNA): TGTGCCACCAGCGATCGGGGTCATAGCACAGATACGCAGTATTTT. This encodes CATSDRGHSTDTQYF.

The gene calls are TRBV4-1 and TRBJ2-5; 9 bases align to TRBD2. The CDR3 contains 16 residues. Germline values: CDR1 MGHRA, CDR2 YSYEKL. V lost 1 base to trimming and J lost 1 base; unmatched junction nucleotides: 4. CDR3 sequence reads: CASSQGPAGGQETQYF. The CDR3 nucleotides read TGCGCCAGCAGCCAAGGTCCAGCGGGGGGCCAAGAGACCCAGTACTTC.

The rearrangement uses TRBV25-1 and TRBJ2-2, with TRBD2 matching over 9 bases. Germline lookup yields CDR1 MGHDK and CDR2 SYGVNS. The length of the CDR3 is 16 residues. J lost 1 base, V lost 4 bases, and 4 bases had no gene match. The CDR3 protein is CASSVGTSWNTGELFF. The CDR3 nucleotides read TGTGCCAGCAGTGTCGGGACTAGCTGGAACACCGGGGAGCTGTTTTTT.

The gene calls are TRBV15 and TRBJ1-1, with a weak D call TRBD1 (5 bases). This CDR3 contains 14 residues. The germline V gene encodes CDR1 LNHNV and CDR2 YYDKDF (reference sequence). V lost 3 bases, J lost 7 bases, and 15 bases lay in between. In DNA, the CDR3 is TGTGCCACCAGCAGGGACATAAAGGCGGGTGAAGCTTTCTTT. Translated: CATSRDIKAGEAFF.

The rearrangement links TRBV7-2 to TRBJ1-5; TRBD1 might be the D (5 bases). The CDR3 length is 14 residues. The V and J ends lost 6 bases and 0 bases respectively, with 9 bases between them. Germline assignment: CDR1 SGHTA and CDR2 FQGNSA. The DNA of the CDR3 is TGTGCCAGCAGACCGGGGGTTAGCAATCAGCCCCAGCATTTT. It yields the protein CASRPGVSNQPQHF.

This chain connects TRBV6-5 to TRBJ2-2; D might be TRBD2 (6 bases). This CDR3 is built from 14 residues. Trimming stripped 2 bases from V and 7 bases from J, with 11 bases between. Germline V gene sequence: CDR1 MNHEY, CDR2 SVGAGI. The CDR3 loop is CASSYGEAGGELFF. CDR3 bases: TGTGCCAGCAGTTACGGGGAGGCCGGCGGGGAGCTGTTTTTT.

The rearrangement joins TRBV2 to TRBJ1-2; 7 bases agree with TRBD1. Trimming removed 5 bases from V and 5 bases from J; junction bases left unmatched: 5. CDR1 SNHLY and CDR2 FYNNEI come from the germline V gene. The CDR3 loop spans 13 amino acids. CDR3 amino acids: CASSPTGDYGYTF. The CDR3 nucleotides read TGTGCCAGCAGTCCCACAGGGGATTATGGCTACACCTTC.

V gene TRBV11-3 combines with J gene TRBJ2-5; 8 nucleotides match TRBD2. V gave up 3 bases and J gave up 5 bases; unmatched junction bases: 2. The CDR3 has 13 amino acids. Germline V gives CDR1 SGHNT, CDR2 YENEEA. The CDR3 loop is CASSFRGGETQYF. In nucleotides, the CDR3 is TGTGCCAGCAGCTTCCGGGGGGGGGAGACCCAGTACTTC.

The chain uses TRBV6-5 and TRBJ2-2; D possibly corresponds to TRBD2 (6 bases). The CDR3 is 13 residues long. V was cut by 7 bases and J by 7 bases, with 13 bases left in between. Germline V CDR1 and CDR2: MNHEY, SVGAGI. CDR3 loop: CASTRGYGGELFF. The CDR3 DNA follows: TGTGCCAGCACCCGGGGGTACGGCGGGGAGCTGTTTTTT.

The rearrangement links TRBV5-1 to TRBJ1-2; D is unclear. This CDR3 has 14 amino acids. Germline V gene lookup returns CDR1 SGHRS and CDR2 YFSETQ. Trimming removed 6 bases from V and 1 base from J, with 13 bases in between. CDR3 sequence reads: CASTAVSRNYGYTF. The CDR3 nucleotides read TGCGCCAGCACCGCGGTTTCCCGTAACTATGGCTACACCTTC.

The J gene is TRBJ2-1, the V gene TRBV5-1; TRBD2 matches 11 bases. After removal of 4 bases from V and 9 bases from J, the junction contained 9 bases not matched to a gene. Germline V gives CDR1 SGHRS, CDR2 YFSETQ. The CDR3 spans 15 residues. CDR3 in amino acids: CASSVTSGSIGEQFF. The CDR3 bases are TGCGCCAGCAGCGTAACTAGCGGGAGCATTGGTGAGCAGTTCTTC.

The chain recombines TRBV9 with TRBJ1-5, with 8 bases that match TRBD1. CDR3 length: 13 residues. J was trimmed by 4 bases and V by 3 bases; bases with no gene match: 0. Germline CDR1 is SGDLS and CDR2 is YYNGEE. The CDR3 reads CASSGTGNQPQHF. In DNA form, the CDR3 reads TGTGCCAGCAGCGGGACAGGGAATCAGCCCCAGCATTTT.

This chain uses TRBV7-9 with TRBJ2-1; the match to TRBD2 covers 10 bases. This CDR3 contains 18 residues. Trimming removed 10 bases from V and 0 bases from J; junction bases left unmatched: 15. Germline CDR1 reads SEHNR; CDR2 reads FQNEAQ (reference sequence). In nucleotides, the CDR3 is TGTGCCACAAAGAGGGGAGCGGGAGGGGGGGACTCCTACAATGAGCAGTTCTTC. It codes for CATKRGAGGGDSYNEQFF.

This clone has more than one count but fewer than ten. The chain links TRBV13 to TRBJ2-7; D gene unclear. CDR3 length: 13 residues. In germline, CDR1 is PRHDT, CDR2 FYEKMQ (reference sequence). Trimming took off 5 bases at V and 5 bases at J, with 13 bases between the two ends. The CDR3 DNA reads as TGTGCCAGCAGCCCCTTAGACCCCCACGAGCAGTACTTC. As protein: CASSPLDPHEQYF.

This clone was counted only a few times. V is TRBV7-9 and J is TRBJ1-1; D is uncertain. The CDR3 is made up of 17 amino acids. Deletions cut 0 bases from V and 1 base from J, with 15 bases between. The germline CDR1 and CDR2 sequences are SEHNR and FQNEAQ (reference sequence). CDR3 sequence (DNA): TGTGCCAGCAGCTTAGCTAGGGTTAGTCGTGAGAACACTGAAGCTTTCTTT. It yields the protein CASSLARVSRENTEAFF. The full variable domain, its missing parts supplied by reference TRBV7-9 and TRBJ1-1, is DTGVSQNPRHKITKRGQNVTFRCDPISEHNRLYWYRQTLGQGPEFLTYFQNEAQLEKSRLLSDRFSAERPKGSFSTLEIQRTEQGDSAMYLCASSLARVSRENTEAFFGQGTRLTVV.

The gene calls are TRBV6-1 and TRBJ1-5; TRBD1 is a possible D gene (5 bases). Germline CDR1 and CDR2: MNHNS and SASEGT. This CDR3 comprises 15 residues. V shed 5 bases and J shed 9 bases, with 20 bases lying between them. The CDR3 protein is CASSPYTGPRPPQHF. CDR3 nucleotides: TGTGCCAGCAGTCCGTACACGGGGCCCCGTCCGCCCCAGCATTTT.

The chain is built from TRBV7-6 and TRBJ2-2; the match to TRBD2 covers 11 bases. CDR1 and CDR2 (germline): SGHVS, FNYEAQ. V lost 1 base to trimming and J lost 5 bases; unmatched junction nucleotides: 12. The CDR3 loop spans 19 amino acids. For the CDR3, the DNA is TGTGCCAGCAGCTTAGTACTTCCAGGGGCTAGCGGGAGGACCGGGGAGCTGTTTTTT. Its translation is CASSLVLPGASGRTGELFF.

This chain connects TRBV23-1 to TRBJ1-5, with TRBD1 matching 8 bases. TRBV23-1 has ORF status, its function being uncertain. The junction had 6 bases not matched to a gene; V was cut back by 2 bases and J by 3 bases. The CDR3 is 16 amino acids. CDR3 in amino acids: CASSQVQGVDNQPQHF. DNA of the CDR3: TGCGCCAGCAGTCAAGTACAGGGGGTAGACAATCAGCCCCAGCATTTT.

This chain links TRBV9 with TRBJ2-3; the D is unclear. Germline CDR1 is SGDLS and CDR2 is YYNGEE. The CDR3 is 14 amino acids. Trimming pared 3 bases from V and 0 bases from J, leaving 8 bases between. CDR3 sequence reads: CASSEDLSTDTQYF. The CDR3 region has the DNA TGTGCCAGCAGCGAGGATCTTAGCACAGATACGCAGTATTTT.

The chain recombines TRBV9 with TRBJ1-2, with 8 positions matching TRBD1. With 3 bases clipped from V and 7 bases from J, the junction kept 14 bases outside the gene matches. The CDR3 loop spans 16 amino acids. Germline V lookup: CDR1 SGDLS, CDR2 YYNGEE. CDR3 amino acids: CASSASPTQGAAGYTF. DNA of the CDR3: TGTGCCAGCAGCGCAAGTCCAACTCAGGGGGCCGCTGGCTACACCTTC.

This rearrangement joins TRBV25-1 to TRBJ2-5; maybe TRBD2 (5 bases). Trimming stripped 3 bases from V and 0 bases from J, with 11 bases between. CDR1 MGHDK and CDR2 SYGVNS come from the germline V gene. CDR3 length equals 15 residues. The CDR3: CASSDSGEYQETQYF. CDR3 in DNA: TGTGCCAGCAGTGACTCCGGGGAGTACCAAGAGACCCAGTACTTC.